This TCR beta chain was sequenced in a study of blood T cell repertoires in COVID-19. Study in general: The study drew acute and convalescent COVID-19 samples from the United States, Italy and Spain. Sources were T cells, B-cell-depleted T cells, or PBMCs; the material itself was cDNA or gDNA.

Germline CDR1 is SNHLY and CDR2 is FYNNEI. The CDR3 extends over 12 amino acids. Trimming cost V 6 bases and J 8 bases; bases outside gene matches: 3. The Seattle patients, enrolled during active infection, were followed longitudinally. Per the original methods: The assay estimated nucleated cells by amplifying reference gene primers. This table comes from immunoSEQ multiplex PCR, and its TCRdb copy is limited to in-frame clones, with some not included. That table supplies the V and J calls and clone size; D and trimming were determined from the DNA. The data hold 250,000 or so clones, with 85% to 90% observed a single time.

The specimen was peripheral blood. This clonotype originated in a young man with COVID-19, enrolled during active disease. The chain links TRBV2 to TRBJ2-1; TRBD1 agrees at 8 bases. The CDR3 spells CASRDRGDEQFF. The CDR3 bases are TGTGCCAGCAGAGACAGGGGCGATGAGCAGTTCTTC.